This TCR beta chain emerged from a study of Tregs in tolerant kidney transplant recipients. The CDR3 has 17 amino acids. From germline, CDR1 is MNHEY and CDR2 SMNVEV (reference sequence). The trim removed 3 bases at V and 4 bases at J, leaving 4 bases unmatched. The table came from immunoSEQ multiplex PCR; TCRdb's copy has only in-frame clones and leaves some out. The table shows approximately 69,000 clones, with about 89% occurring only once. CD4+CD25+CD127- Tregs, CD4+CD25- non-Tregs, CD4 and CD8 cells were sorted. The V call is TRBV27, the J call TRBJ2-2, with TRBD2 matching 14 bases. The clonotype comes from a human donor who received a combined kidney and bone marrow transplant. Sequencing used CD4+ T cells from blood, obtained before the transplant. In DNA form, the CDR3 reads TGTGCCAGCAGTTTCTCTGGGACTAGCGGGAGCACCGGGGAGCTGTTTTTT. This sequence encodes CASSFSGTSGSTGELFF.